The entry below describes one T cell receptor beta chain. It has no known antigen specificity. There are no base qualities to consult, and no much larger clone falls within one base. Libraries came from the immunoSEQ multiplex PCR assay. For the multiplex PCR, a mixture combining 60 forward primers for TCR Vbeta segments and 13 reverse primers for TCR Jbeta segments was used. A multiplex PCR assay on genomic DNA amplified the CDR3 region of rearranged TCR beta genes. The Illumina HiSeq System was used to sequence the amplified TCR beta libraries as 87-base-pair reads. The authors' analysis ran thus. In a later analysis, about 80 million unique TCR beta chains were counted across the roughly 670 repertoires, and around 11 million of these chains were shared by at least two donors. A nearest-neighbor algorithm error-corrected the raw reads and collapsed the reads into unique sequences, merging closely related sequences to remove PCR and sequencing errors. Alignment of CDR3 sequences to IMGT reference sequences was used to assign V, D and J gene segments. For a sequence to be retained, at least a six-nucleotide match to both a V gene segment and a J gene segment was required. A rearrangement was called productive if the CDR3 had no stop codons and remained in frame with V and J, and every other rearrangement was called non-productive. CDR3 was defined according to IMGT convention as the region running from the second conserved V-encoded cysteine to the conserved J-encoded phenylalanine. The earlier analysis of roughly 590 of the donors excluded any sequence lacking an unambiguous match to a single V gene segment. In an earlier analysis of a few hundred of the donors, V segments were called functional above 56.7% productive rearrangements and were called segregating when the between-donor standard deviation exceeded 5%. A statistical classification framework was built for diagnosing cytomegalovirus status from the catalog of TCR beta chain sequences. V and J gene assignment, in a later analysis, came from comparing TCR nucleotide sequences with IMGT/GENE-DB human TR gene sequences. Using the TCRdist pipeline, a later analysis assigned CDR3 sequences along with most-parsimonious VDJ recombination scenarios. In a later analysis, each TCR beta chain was defined by its CDR3 amino acid sequence together with its V-gene family, and reads without a unique V-gene family were excluded. A later analysis removed several hundred highly shared, low-generation-probability nucleotide sequences to deal with suspected cross-contamination and a sequencing artifact. In a later analysis, a clonal expansion index for each public chain was calculated from normalized within-repertoire ranks of inferred template counts. Generation probabilities in a later analysis came from a VDJ recombination model fitted to out-of-frame rearrangements, and those results were checked against IGoR. In a later analysis, hypergeometric tests were used to score TCR-TCR, TCR-HLA and TCR-CMV co-occurrence, with a repertoire-size bias correction applied to TCR pairs. A later analysis estimated false discovery rates by permuting HLA or CMV assignments 20 times. A later analysis grouped co-occurring TCRs with DBSCAN, adding TCRdist sequence similarity when clustering within HLA-allele-positive subsets. For co-occurrence clustering, repertoires with fewer than 30,000 or more than 120,000 public chains were excluded, along with 4 to 6 repertoires with anomalous nucleotide sharing. As stored in TCRdb, this immuneACCESS dataset retains in-frame rearrangements with V and J assigned. A fraction of the clones does not appear; measured against another copy, unresolved V genes explain less than half of the discrepancy, and the remainder lacks a known reason. V, J and clone size were drawn from that table, and D and trimming were deduced from the DNA. The sample has some 130,000 clones on record, just over 70% of them singletons. About 2.7% of the sample is in the top ten clones.

These data originate in a study of cytomegalovirus exposure and HLA in healthy donors (dated by TCRdb to the late 2010s). Broadly, across the study: According to an earlier analysis of around 600 of the donors, about 179 million T cells yielded 117 million unique TCR beta sequences and 276 Gb of sequence data. An early release covering about 600 HLA-typed donors comprised about 300 gigabases of sequencing data and roughly 86 million unique TCR sequences. Of the approximately 400 genotyped donors, approximately 80% fell in the genetic ancestry cluster associated with self-reported Caucasian donors. The study was designed to test whether signatures of past pathogen exposure could be identified by cataloging public T cell receptors. Roughly five DR-DQ haplotypes were handled as single units for association and clustering, since linkage in the cohort was strong. In addition to the first cohort of around 670 subjects, a separate validation cohort of 120 different subjects was used. All discovery cohort repertoires had been generated using a single sequencing platform. The T cell repertoires of under 700 subjects were profiled by immunosequencing and related to cytomegalovirus serostatus. HLA typing covered class I and class II loci at four-digit resolution. Among around 400 genotyped donors of the cohort, an average of around 250,000 unique TCR beta nucleotide sequences was sequenced per donor, of which about 19% were non-productive. Typing coverage varied by locus: roughly 629-640 donors for A, B, C, DRB1 and DQB1; under 550 for DQA1; about 600 for DPA1; fewer than 480 for DPB1. Donor age, sex, ethnicity and CMV serostatus were collected together with the repertoire data. A later analysis re-analyzed previously published TCR beta repertoires from 660 or so donors and added high-resolution HLA genotyping to study TCR occurrence patterns. Genome-wide SNP genotypes for about 65% of the roughly 700 donors were used in a later genetic analysis, which treated that subset as a discovery cohort. An earlier analysis of approximately 640 of the donors applied high-throughput TCR beta sequencing to assess whether each TCR beta V gene segment acted as functional or pseudogenic. The study combined high-throughput TCR immunosequencing, statistical association of individual TCRs with disease status, and machine learning to predict cytomegalovirus infection status. The later analysis used no new phenotypic data to find candidate immune exposures, relying instead on TCR beta sequences and their occurrence across donors.

Broader findings and caveats from the paper: Immune exposure information for the cohort was limited to CMV serostatus. The sequencing pipeline was judged likely to have produced a cluster of highly shared sequence variants as a technical artifact. Strong co-occurrence of HLA alleles, especially DR and DQ, made assigning TCR associations to individual alleles difficult. In a later analysis, HLA-associated TCR beta chains were found to be more clonally expanded and to have lower generation probabilities than equally common non-associated chains. A further reported finding was that TCR beta sequences accurately predicted the HLA-A and HLA-B alleles for most subjects in the first cohort. HLA typing was unavailable for some donors at each locus, so association tests used only the typed subset. In a later analysis, TCR association rates were found to vary across HLA loci, with the most associated TCRs seen for DRB1 alleles and the fewest for HLA-C alleles. In a later genetic analysis, fewer N-insertions in productive TCRs were reported among donors in an Asian-associated ancestry cluster than the roughly 700-donor mean. The classifier was reported to diagnose cytomegalovirus status with high specificity and sensitivity in both the original and validation cohorts. In the study, approximately 160 TCR beta chains were listed as associated with cytomegalovirus. According to a later analysis, most CMV-associated TCR beta chains appeared to be HLA-restricted, and the HLA associations seemed to be driven largely by CMV exposure. It was suggested by the authors that the approach could potentially be generalized to other disease states and immunological phenotypes. An earlier analysis of some 590 of the donors showed that most TCR beta V segments appeared in productive rearrangements either about 87% or about 30% of the time, which broadly matched IMGT annotations. Because counts were too low, around 17 rarely observed V segments, including chromosome 9 orphons, were left out of the earlier analysis of some 640 of the donors. Some IMGT-functional V segments, including TRBV6-2 and TRBV6-3, could not be distinguished by the 87-base-pair reads and were therefore excluded. This cohort had only TCR beta chains sequenced, and the lack of alpha or paired-chain data limited which features could be detected. V-gene and J-gene trimming of TCR beta chains was associated with a missense DCLRE1C variant in a later genetic analysis, and the association was replicated in an independent cohort. Specific HLA alleles were associated with roughly 17,000 TCR beta sequences at a false discovery rate of 0.05 in a later analysis. In vitro tests confirmed that a few of the cytomegalovirus-associated TCR beta chains recognize cytomegalovirus antigens. Linkage disequilibrium might explain the correlated functional status among segregating V segments, but an unknown experimental factor could not be excluded. The presence/absence analyses assumed that sequencing depth was roughly uniform across donors, and that assumption may not be true. Several of the top co-occurrence clusters appeared to be linked to parvovirus B19, influenza, CMV and Epstein-Barr virus, according to a later analysis. Most TCR sequences were seen in very few donors, while some public TCRs were found in many individuals.

The germline V gene (reference sequence) gives CDR1 as PRHDT and CDR2 as FYEKMQ. The CDR3 holds 16 amino acids from the cysteine to the phenylalanine. Only the CDR3 DNA is retained, 48 bases long and in frame from the first base. V drops 2 bases and J drops 2 bases, leaving 14 bases in between. The cohort was made up of approximately 670 healthy bone marrow donors. Cohort members were all nominally healthy when sampled, although unrecorded immune exposures were likely present. The donor tested CMV seropositive and was one of the 289 seropositive cohort members. A peripheral blood sample was collected from each donor, and TCR beta sequencing was performed on peripheral blood mononuclear cells. Genomic DNA was extracted from the blood cell samples with the Qiagen DNeasy Blood Extraction Kit.

The sequenced sample was PBMCs. The chain is assembled from TRBV13 and TRBJ2-3, with a tentative D gene TRBD1 over 5 matching bases. The TCR originated in a woman aged 55 to 70 in good health and CMV-seropositive. The CDR3 amino acid sequence is: CASSLSAGSDTDTQYF. In nucleotides, the sequence is TGTGCCAGCAGCTTAAGTGCAGGGTCGGACACAGATACGCAGTATTTT.